This T cell receptor (beta chain) was identified during a study of blood T cell repertoires in COVID-19. Overall study: The United States, Italy and Spain were the sources of the acute and convalescent COVID-19 samples.

The germline gives CDR1 LGHNA, CDR2 YSLEER. Trimming shortened V by 0 bases and J by 5 bases, and 15 bases separated the two germline ends. CDR3 length: 16 residues. In the original processing: Amplifying reference gene primers gave estimates of nucleated cell counts. Produced via immunoSEQ multiplex PCR; TCRdb's table is partial and in-frame only. That table is the source of V, J and clone size, and D and trimming were worked out from the DNA. The sample lists about 67,000 clones, 80% to 90% occurring once. The clonotype originates from a man aged 45 to 65 with active COVID-19. The gene calls are TRBV4-3 and TRBJ2-3; TRBD2 is a possible D gene (5 bases). What was sequenced was peripheral blood. The CDR3 DNA follows: TGCGCCAGCAGCCAAGATTGGAGTCTAGAGGGAGATACGCAGTATTTT. Translated: CASSQDWSLEGDTQYF.